This entry lists 30 T cell receptor beta chains sequenced from one sample in a study of CD8 T cells in ankylosing spondylitis. TCRdb passed the 5' RACE reads through MiXCR, listing each CDR3 protein once. The data contain around 770,000 distinct CDR3 sequences, roughly 12% of them singletons. These receptors are not linked to any known antigen. Study results and limitations: Blood of patients with ankylosing spondylitis appeared to be characterized by a TCR beta motif of eight or nine highly homologous variants.

The sample consisted of blood, either unsorted or a sorted T cell fraction (not recorded which). The receptors originated from a male donor with ankylosing spondylitis.

This clonotype has only a few counts. The chain has TRBV20-1 and TRBJ2-1, with TRBD2 matching 15 bases. Trimming removed 6 bases from V and 4 bases from J; junction bases left unmatched: 7. CDR3 size: 16 residues. CDR1 and CDR2 from the germline V gene are DFQATT and SNEGSKA (reference sequence). The CDR3 DNA reads as TGCAGTGCGCATGGACTAGCGGGAGGGGGTTACAATGAGCAGTTCTTC. Its translation is CSAHGLAGGGYNEQFF.

This clonotype came up a few times. The chain employs TRBV5-1 and TRBJ2-7; tentative D call: TRBD1 (5 bases). The CDR3 has 16 amino acids. Trimming stripped 0 bases from V and 0 bases from J, with 13 bases between. In germline, CDR1 is SGHRS, CDR2 YFSETQ. DNA of the CDR3: TGCGCCAGCAGCTTGGAGCCCGGACAAAGCTCCTACGAGCAGTACTTC. It encodes CASSLEPGQSSYEQYF. Full variable domain (rest looked up from reference TRBV5-1 and TRBJ2-7): KAGVTQTPRYLIKTRGQQVTLSCSPISGHRSVSWYQQTPGQGLQFLFEYFSETQRNKGNFPGRFSGRQFSNSRSEMNVSTLELGDSALYLCASSLEPGQSSYEQYFGPGTRLTVT.

The sample holds many counts of this clonotype. The chain recombines TRBV6-1 with TRBJ1-1; the D is unclear. Germline values: CDR1 MNHNS, CDR2 SASEGT. V lost 7 bases, J lost 1 base, and 10 bases lay in between. The CDR3 consists of 13 residues. CDR3 residues: CASKGTPNTEAFF. The CDR3 DNA reads TGTGCCAGCAAGGGTACACCGAACACTGAAGCTTTCTTT.

The rearrangement uses TRBV24-1 and TRBJ1-6; 11 bases match TRBD1. Germline CDR1 reads KGHDR; CDR2 reads SFDVKD. V gave up 10 bases and J gave up 10 bases; unmatched junction bases: 11. The CDR3 contains 15 residues. The CDR3 bases are TGTGCCACATTGCCCGGGACAGGGGGATGGTCACCCCTCCACTTT. Translation: CATLPGTGGWSPLHF.

The table lists this clonotype with many counts. V usage is TRBV7-2 and J usage is TRBJ2-7; tentative D call: TRBD1 (5 bases). V was cut by 1 base and J by 0 bases, with 10 bases left in between. This CDR3 contains 15 residues. Germline CDR1 reads SGHTA; CDR2 reads FQGNSA. CDR3 nucleotide sequence: TGTGCCAGCAGCTTAGGTTCAGGGTCCTCCTACGAGCAGTACTTC. Translated, it gives CASSLGSGSSYEQYF.

The chain is built from TRBV6-1 and TRBJ1-5, with D unresolved. CDR1 and CDR2 (germline): MNHNS, SASEGT. V shed 6 bases and J shed 2 bases, with 17 bases lying between them. CDR3 length: 16 residues. This chain's CDR3 is CASRGSVNRGNQPQHF. Written as DNA, the CDR3 is TGTGCCAGCAGGGGGTCAGTAAATCGCGGCAATCAGCCCCAGCATTTT.

This clonotype appeared a few times. The rearrangement links TRBV28 to TRBJ1-6; 9 nucleotides line up with TRBD1. Looked up from germline, CDR1 is MDHEN and CDR2 is SYDVKM. The length of the CDR3 is 15 residues. After removal of 4 bases from V and 10 bases from J, the junction contained 8 bases not matched to a gene. As DNA, the CDR3 is TGTGCCAGCAGTTCCCTGGGACAGGGTGAATCACCCCTCCACTTT. Protein product: CASSSLGQGESPLHF.

This clonotype was seen more than once but under ten times. The chain couples TRBV7-9 to TRBJ1-3, with D maybe TRBD1 (5 bases). The CDR3 covers 15 residues. The V end was cut by 6 bases, the J end by 2 bases, with 14 bases between. CDR1 and CDR2 (germline): SEHNR, FQNEAQ (reference sequence). The CDR3 reads CASRFNRDPGNTIYF. The CDR3 bases are TGTGCCAGCAGGTTCAACCGGGACCCTGGAAACACCATATATTTT.

This clonotype was seen only a few times. The chain recombines TRBV9 with TRBJ1-1; perhaps TRBD1 as D (5 bases). Germline loops: CDR1 SGDLS, CDR2 YYNGEE. V lost 3 bases to trimming and J lost 8 bases, with 20 bases between them. This CDR3 is 15 amino acids long. The DNA for the CDR3 is TGTGCCAGCAGCGCGCAGCCGGGACTCATGGGGGAAGCTTTCTTT. Translation gives CASSAQPGLMGEAFF.

The genes are TRBV5-1 and TRBJ1-1; possible D gene TRBD1, 5 bases. Germline V gene sequence: CDR1 SGHRS, CDR2 YFSETQ. The CDR3 has 14 amino acids. V was pared by 1 base and J by 6 bases, with 13 bases between. CDR3 region: CASSLLRGVAEAFF. DNA for the CDR3: TGCGCCAGCAGCTTGTTGAGAGGGGTGGCTGAAGCTTTCTTT. Based on the CDR3 plus reference TRBV5-1 and TRBJ1-1, the full variable domain is KAGVTQTPRYLIKTRGQQVTLSCSPISGHRSVSWYQQTPGQGLQFLFEYFSETQRNKGNFPGRFSGRQFSNSRSEMNVSTLELGDSALYLCASSLLRGVAEAFFGQGTRLTVV.

This clonotype was detected ten times or more. The V and J genes are TRBV6-2 or TRBV6-3 and TRBJ2-7; a possible D gene is TRBD1 (5 bases). V lost 0 bases, J lost 4 bases, and 10 bases lay in between. The CDR3 has 14 residues. Germline CDR1 is MNHEY and CDR2 is SVGEGT. In nucleotides, the CDR3 is TGTGCCAGCAGTTACTCGACAGATAGTTACGAGCAGTACTTC. Encoded protein: CASSYSTDSYEQYF.

CDR3 nucleotides: TGCGCCAGCGGTTATCCTAGCGCTCAAAGGGGGTCCTACAATGAGCAGTTCTTC. Translated: CASGYPSAQRGSYNEQFF. The chain joins TRBV5-1 to TRBJ2-1; either TRBD1 or TRBD2 may supply D (6 bases each). The V end was cut by 7 bases, the J end by 1 base, with 24 bases between. The CDR3 runs to 18 residues. From germline, CDR1 is SGHRS and CDR2 YFSETQ. Drawing the rest from reference TRBV5-1 and TRBJ2-1, the complete variable domain is KAGVTQTPRYLIKTRGQQVTLSCSPISGHRSVSWYQQTPGQGLQFLFEYFSETQRNKGNFPGRFSGRQFSNSRSEMNVSTLELGDSALYLCASGYPSAQRGSYNEQFFGPGTRLTVL.

The genes are TRBV12-3 or TRBV12-4 and TRBJ2-1; 7 bases agree with TRBD2. CDR3 length equals 14 residues. J lost 2 bases, V lost 5 bases, and 3 bases had no gene match. In DNA form, the CDR3 reads TGTGCCAGCAGTGGGACTACAGCCTACAATGAGCAGTTCTTC. Protein sequence: CASSGTTAYNEQFF.

In its sample, this clonotype was seen a few times. This sequence joins TRBV7-2 and TRBJ1-5; D call uncertain. V was trimmed by 1 base and J by 9 bases, leaving 10 bases between them. CDR1 is SGHTA and CDR2 is FQGNSA in the germline V gene. The CDR3 is 13 amino acids. CDR3 nucleotide sequence: TGTGCCAGCAGCTTAGATAGATCGGGGCCCCAGCATTTT. Translation gives CASSLDRSGPQHF. Drawing the rest from reference TRBV7-2 and TRBJ1-5, the complete variable domain is GAGVSQSPSNKVTEKGKDVELRCDPISGHTALYWYRQSLGQGLEFLIYFQGNSAPDKSGLPSDRFSAERTGGSVSTLTIQRTQQEDSAVYLCASSLDRSGPQHFGDGTRLSIL.

The chain combines TRBV12-3 or TRBV12-4 with TRBJ1-1; D is unclear. The CDR3 is made up of 14 amino acids. V gave up 2 bases and J gave up 4 bases, with 11 bases separating them. The CDR3 is CASSLRREGTEAFF. The DNA of the CDR3 is TGTGCCAGCAGTTTAAGGAGGGAGGGCACTGAAGCTTTCTTT.

This clonotype has just a few counts. For the CDR3, the DNA is TGTGCCAGCAGCTCCTTTCCACCGGGACTACGAGGCACAGATACGCAGTATTTT. Translation gives CASSSFPPGLRGTDTQYF. The rearrangement uses TRBV6-1 and TRBJ2-3, with 7 positions matching TRBD2. V was pared by 6 bases and J by 1 base, with 16 bases of the junction left unmatched. This CDR3 region has 18 residues. The germline CDR1 and CDR2 sequences are MNHNS and SASEGT.

This clonotype was observed a few times. The genes are TRBV7-8 and TRBJ1-5, with unresolved D. CDR3 size: 16 residues. The V gene's germline CDR1 is SGHVS and CDR2 FQNEAQ. Between the trimmed V and J ends, which lost 5 bases and 0 bases, there was a span of 14 bases. CDR3 amino acids: CASSASHRDSNQPQHF. DNA for the CDR3: TGTGCCAGCAGCGCAAGTCATCGGGATAGCAATCAGCCCCAGCATTTT. The full variable domain, with the rest looked up from reference TRBV7-8 and TRBJ1-5, is GAGVSQSPRYKVAKRGQDVALRCDPISGHVSLFWYQQALGQGPEFLTYFQNEAQLDKSGLPSDRFFAERPEGSVSTLKIQRTQQEDSAVYLCASSASHRDSNQPQHFGDGTRLSIL.

The chain joins TRBV6-2 or TRBV6-3 to TRBJ2-7; 14 nucleotides match TRBD2. The germline gives CDR1 MNHEY, CDR2 SVGEGT. The CDR3 extends over 15 amino acids. With 7 bases clipped from V and 2 bases from J, the junction kept 4 bases outside the gene matches. This CDR3 reads CASKGLAGVTYEQYF. The CDR3 nucleotides read TGTGCCAGCAAGGGACTAGCGGGAGTTACCTACGAGCAGTACTTC.

This clonotype was recorded a few times. The V gene is TRBV12-3 or TRBV12-4, the J gene TRBJ2-1; no clear D gene. Trimming took off 1 base at V and 10 bases at J, with 8 bases between the two ends. The CDR3 is 12 amino acids. The CDR3 is CASSLVYGEQFF. The CDR3 nucleotides are TGTGCCAGCAGTTTAGTTTATGGGGAGCAGTTCTTC.

This clonotype was picked up many times. The chain is built from TRBV5-6 and TRBJ2-7, with 8 nucleotides matching TRBD1. This CDR3 has 14 amino acids. Germline CDR1 is SGHDT and CDR2 is YYEEEE. J was trimmed by 1 base and V by 7 bases; bases with no gene match: 7. The CDR3 sequence is CASSNRGSSYEQYF. The CDR3 DNA reads TGTGCCAGCTCCAACAGGGGGTCGTCCTACGAGCAGTACTTC. The whole variable domain, remainder taken from reference TRBV5-6 and TRBJ2-7, is DAGVTQSPTHLIKTRGQQVTLRCSPKSGHDTVSWYQQALGQGPQFIFQYYEEEERQRGNFPDRFSGHQFPNYSSELNVNALLLGDSALYLCASSNRGSSYEQYFGPGTRLTVT.

The chain is built from TRBV28 and TRBJ2-3; TRBD1 matches at 7 bases. The germline CDR1 and CDR2 sequences are MDHEN and SYDVKM. V lost 4 bases to trimming and J lost 1 base; unmatched junction nucleotides: 2. CDR3 length: 14 amino acids. In nucleotides, the CDR3 is TGTGCCAGCAGTTCAGGGGGTCGCACAGATACGCAGTATTTT. The encoded protein is CASSSGGRTDTQYF.

This clonotype was recorded many times. This rearrangement joins TRBV7-2 to TRBJ2-1; 7 nucleotides line up with TRBD2. Germline trimming cut 2 bases from V and 9 bases from J; bases unmatched to any gene: 7. This CDR3 contains 14 residues. CDR1 and CDR2 from the germline V gene are SGHTA and FQGNSA. CDR3: CASSLSGNDGEQFF. The CDR3 coding sequence is TGTGCCAGCAGCTTAAGCGGGAACGATGGTGAGCAGTTCTTC.

This clonotype was detected only a few times. The genes are TRBV7-2 and TRBJ2-5; possibly TRBD2 for D (7 bases). The CDR3 contains 14 residues. CDR1 is SGHTA, CDR2 FQGNSA, per germline. V was trimmed by 5 bases and J by 2 bases, leaving 12 bases between them. CDR3 sequence reads: CASSPGGGQETQYF. The CDR3 nucleotides read TGTGCCAGCAGCCCGGGGGGCGGACAAGAGACCCAGTACTTC.

The chain is built from TRBV20-1 and TRBJ2-1, with 12 bases aligning to TRBD1. The length of the CDR3 is 18 residues. Germline trimming cut 3 bases from V and 0 bases from J; bases unmatched to any gene: 9. Germline-derived CDR1 and CDR2 are DFQATT and SNEGSKA (reference sequence). CDR3 nucleotides: TGCAGTGCTAGTCCGGGACAGGGGGCCGTAAGCTCCTACAATGAGCAGTTCTTC. It encodes CSASPGQGAVSSYNEQFF.

This clonotype was seen a handful of times. The gene calls are TRBV5-1 and TRBJ2-5; 7 bases align to TRBD2. Germline values: CDR1 SGHRS, CDR2 YFSETQ. Unmatched junction bases numbered 11, after V lost 4 bases and J lost 5 bases. This CDR3 is built from 15 residues. CDR3 nucleotides: TGCGCCAGCAGCCCCGGGACTACCCTGTCGGAGACCCAGTACTTC. It specifies CASSPGTTLSETQYF. The entire variable domain, with the rest obtained from reference TRBV5-1 and TRBJ2-5, is as follows: KAGVTQTPRYLIKTRGQQVTLSCSPISGHRSVSWYQQTPGQGLQFLFEYFSETQRNKGNFPGRFSGRQFSNSRSEMNVSTLELGDSALYLCASSPGTTLSETQYFGPGTRLLVL.

This clonotype has a handful of counts. V gene TRBV5-3 combines with J gene TRBJ2-7; D remains ambiguous. TRBV5-3 is given ORF status, its function remaining uncertain. V lost 4 bases, J lost 5 bases, and 10 bases lay in between. The CDR3 covers 12 residues. CDR3 coding DNA: TGTGCCAGAAGCCGGAAGGGCCACGAGCAGTACTTC. It specifies CARSRKGHEQYF.

In DNA form, the CDR3 reads TGTGCCACCAGTGCCTCCCCGGGCGGGGCTAATGAAAAACTGTTTTTT. It specifies CATSASPGGANEKLFF. V usage is TRBV24-1 and J usage is TRBJ1-4, with unresolved D. This CDR3 comprises 16 residues. V lost 5 bases to trimming and J lost 3 bases, with 15 bases between them. Germline V CDR1 and CDR2: KGHDR, SFDVKD.

The CDR3 loop reads CSVPDRVYEQYF. CDR3 DNA sequence: TGCAGTGTTCCGGACAGGGTCTACGAGCAGTACTTC. The gene calls are TRBV20-1 and TRBJ2-7; TRBD1 matches 8 bases. The CDR3 is 12 amino acids. V lost 7 bases, J lost 3 bases, and 5 bases stayed unmatched. In germline, CDR1 is DFQATT, CDR2 SNEGSKA (reference sequence).

The chain carries TRBV12-3 or TRBV12-4 and TRBJ1-3; 7 nucleotides line up with TRBD1. V trimming: 6 bases; J trimming: 2 bases; junction bases outside the gene matches: 10. The CDR3 covers 16 residues. The CDR3 bases are TGTGCCAGCAGCCCCATAGGGGGCAAGACTGGAAACACCATATATTTT. Translation: CASSPIGGKTGNTIYF.

The chain recombines TRBV6-6 with TRBJ1-1; TRBD1 aligns across 7 bases. Germline-derived CDR1 and CDR2 are MNHNY and SVGAGI (reference sequence). Germline trimming cut 5 bases from V and 4 bases from J; bases unmatched to any gene: 4. The CDR3 sequence is 13 residues long. The CDR3 DNA is TGTGCCAGCAGTAGGGGGCCTGGCACTGAAGCTTTCTTT. Translation gives CASSRGPGTEAFF.